This T cell receptor beta chain was retrieved from a study of PD-L1 blockade in urothelial cancer (dated by TCRdb to the late 2010s). Study-wide context: All patients started therapy in about 2014 and received atezolizumab 1,200 mg intravenously every 3 weeks. In the same patients, whole exome sequencing and RNA sequencing of pretreatment tumors were performed in addition to TCR sequencing. Patients had an ECOG performance status of 0 or 1 and had received between 0 and 3 prior chemotherapy regimens. Blood samples yielded a median of about 150,000 T cells and approximately 83,000 unique TCRs, with median clonality 0.080. Just over 28 patients had pretreatment blood TCR-seq, some 24 had at least one posttreatment blood collection, and some 24 had tumor TCR-seq. TCR sequencing covered pretreatment tumor samples and matched, serially collected peripheral blood taken before and after atezolizumab treatment. Durable clinical benefit was defined as progression-free survival longer than 6 months, and TCR features were also tested against progression-free and overall survival. An exploratory multi-omic analysis was conducted of the somatic, immune and clinical correlates of response to PD-L1 blockade with atezolizumab in urothelial cancer. Twenty-five of 29 patients were identified as males with urothelial cancer of bladder origin, and a prior smoking history was reported by 18 of 29 patients. Durable clinical benefit was achieved by nine patients but not by the remaining 20. Blood samples were analyzed 3 weeks after the start of treatment (second dose) and 6 weeks after the start of treatment. General conclusions and limits of the study: Among patients with durable benefit, tumor-associated TCR clones showed greater expansion in peripheral blood 3 weeks after treatment started (n ≈ 23, p = 0.022). Small sample size (n ≈ 29) and many exploratory analyses mean the results are intended to be hypothesis-generating. Improved progression-free and overall survival was associated with having pretreatment peripheral blood TCR clonality below the median.

Synthetic TCR analog templates were spiked into each PCR so that absolute template abundance could be estimated from read counts. Using the immunoSEQ assay, TCRbeta CDR3 regions were amplified from genomic DNA with bias-controlled V and J gene primers. Rearranged TCRbeta segments were sequenced at approximately 20X coverage. The paper's processing steps were these. Clustering was used to correct sequencing errors, and CDR3s were annotated against IMGT so that V, D and J genes could be assigned. Out-of-frame and stop-codon sequences were excluded, and only productive TCRbeta rearrangements were used in downstream analyses. Clonality was calculated as one minus the Shannon entropy normalized by the log of the number of unique productive sequences. Clones differing between time points or between blood and tumor were identified using Fisher's exact test with Benjamini-Hochberg correction, with an adjusted p below 0.01 applied as the threshold. Sourced from immuneACCESS, this table was stored by TCRdb with only in-frame sequences that have V and J called. A share of the clones is absent; for the studies checked, an unresolved V gene accounts for under half, and the remainder has no known explanation. V, J and clone size derive from that table, while D and trimming were established from the DNA sequence. The sample table contains more than 45,000 clones; only one count was recorded for roughly 80% of them. The biggest ten clones account for 3.5% to 4.5% of the sample.

Notes on this clone: Its antigen is unknown. No base-level quality is on record; no much larger clone is a single base apart.

A cohort of approximately 30 patients with locally advanced or metastatic urothelial carcinoma, treated at Memorial Sloan Kettering on a trial protocol, was included. Peripheral blood mononuclear cells were collected from each patient pretreatment and during treatment, giving between 1 and 8 total time points per patient. The Qiagen DNeasy Blood extraction kit was used to purify genomic DNA from total PBMCs and from tumor samples. PBMCs were collected pretreatment and during treatment and were isolated and stored as previously described. Sample: PBMCs, taken around atezolizumab (anti-PD-L1) treatment. The clonotype was recovered from a man in his 70s with urothelial cancer.

The sequence in DNA is TGTGCCAGCAGCTTGAACAGGGTCGGAAACATTCAGTACTTC. This gives the protein CASSLNRVGNIQYF. The sequence joins TRBV11-3 to TRBJ2-4; possibly the D gene is TRBD1, per 6 matching bases. The germline ends are 12 bases apart after V is trimmed by 3 bases and J by 6 bases. As encoded in the germline V gene, CDR1 is SGHNT while CDR2 is YENEEA. Including the terminal cysteine and phenylalanine, the CDR3 comprises 14 residues. Of the read, only the CDR3 DNA is kept; its 42 bases are in frame from base 1.